Listed below are T cell receptor beta chains from one sample, sequenced in a study of T cell responses to AZD1222 COVID-19 vaccine. Produced via immunoSEQ multiplex PCR; TCRdb's table is partial and in-frame only. The table lists over 140,000 clones, 80% to 95% of them singletons. Sample: peripheral blood, taken 28 days after the second AZD1222 dose. Receptors originate from an adult who received the AZD1222 COVID-19 vaccine. CDR3s include the opening cysteine and the closing phenylalanine or tryptophan. A D gene is named only where the DNA matches it firmly. Expanded clones get a size class; other rows say once, few or many, or leave the size out.

V gene	clone size	D gene	J gene	CDR3 protein	CDR3 DNA
TRBV29-1	NA	TRBD1	TRBJ1-4	CSVGQGATNEKLFF	TGCAGCGTTGGACAGGGTGCAACTAATGAAAAACTGTTTTTT
TRBV7-8	NA	NA	TRBJ2-3	CASSPDVGTSTDTQYF	TGTGCCAGCAGCCCCGATGTAGGGACTAGCACAGATACGCAGTATTTT
TRBV10-1	NA	NA	TRBJ2-7	CASSESGSGPYEQYF	TGCGCCAGCAGTGAGTCAGGGTCGGGTCCCTACGAGCAGTACTTC
TRBV10-2	NA	NA	TRBJ2-2	CASSEPPNLGDTGELFF	TGCGCCAGCAGTGAGCCCCCAAATCTCGGGGACACCGGGGAGCTGTTTTTT
TRBV2	NA	TRBD2	TRBJ2-3	CASRGGVDTQYF	TGTGCCAGCAGGGGAGGGGTAGATACGCAGTATTTT
TRBV19	NA	NA	TRBJ2-7	CASSNTPGQNYEQYF	TGTGCCAGTAGTAACACACCCGGACAGAACTACGAGCAGTACTTC
TRBV20-1	NA	NA	TRBJ2-1	CSASWTGDEQFF	TGCAGTGCTAGTTGGACCGGCGATGAGCAGTTCTTC
TRBV21-1	NA	NA	TRBJ2-2	CASSKEASGGYTGELFF	TGTGCCAGCAGCAAAGAGGCTAGCGGAGGCTACACCGGGGAGCTGTTTTTT
TRBV28	NA	NA	TRBJ1-3	CASSPAGRISGNTIYF	TGTGCCAGCAGTCCTGCCGGACGGATCTCTGGAAACACCATATATTTT
TRBV30	once	NA	TRBJ1-1	CAWSVTGTGNTEAFF	TGTGCCTGGAGTGTAACCGGGACTGGGAACACTGAAGCTTTCTTT
TRBV30	NA	NA	TRBJ2-2	CAWSVPQQGWPGELFF	TGTGCCTGGAGTGTACCCCAACAGGGTTGGCCCGGGGAGCTGTTTTTT
TRBV27	NA	TRBD1	TRBJ1-4	CASSSRQGVNEKLFF	TGTGCCAGCAGTTCTCGACAGGGGGTTAATGAAAAACTGTTTTTT
TRBV2	NA	NA	TRBJ2-1	CASSLTETDSSYNEQFF	TGTGCCAGCAGCTTAACAGAAACAGATAGCTCCTACAATGAGCAGTTCTTC
TRBV12-3/TRBV12-4	NA	NA	TRBJ1-2	CASQEGTGYGYTF	TGTGCCAGCCAAGAGGGCACAGGCTATGGCTACACCTTC
TRBV28	NA	NA	TRBJ1-5	CASSLERTGRQPQHF	TGTGCCAGCAGTTTAGAAAGGACCGGGAGGCAGCCCCAGCATTTT
TRBV11-2	NA	TRBD1	TRBJ1-4	CASSLRQGRDEKLFF	TGTGCCAGCAGCTTACGACAGGGAAGAGATGAAAAACTGTTTTTT
TRBV7-9	NA	TRBD1	TRBJ1-1	CASSEGQGMNTEAFF	TGTGCCAGCAGCGAGGGACAGGGGATGAACACTGAAGCTTTCTTT
TRBV18	once	NA	TRBJ2-7	CASSPRTTISYEQYF	TGTGCCAGCTCACCAAGGACTACCATCTCCTACGAGCAGTACTTC
TRBV5-1	NA	NA	TRBJ2-4	CASSLGTERVAYF	TGCGCCAGCAGCTTGGGTACAGAACGAGTTGCGTACTTC
TRBV9	NA	NA	TRBJ2-2	CASSLKDFTGELFF	TGTGCCAGCAGCCTGAAGGATTTCACCGGGGAGCTGTTTTTT
TRBV14	NA	NA	TRBJ2-1	CASSQGGWLSSYNEQFF	TGTGCCAGCAGCCAAGGTGGTTGGCTTAGCTCCTACAATGAGCAGTTCTTC
TRBV7-9	once	NA	TRBJ2-3	CASSSPRAAGTDTQYF	TGTGCCAGCAGCTCTCCACGGGCCGCTGGCACAGATACGCAGTATTTT
TRBV19	NA	NA	TRBJ1-5	CASASGEWVSNQPQHF	TGTGCCAGTGCCAGTGGGGAATGGGTTAGCAATCAGCCCCAGCATTTT
TRBV7-9	NA	TRBD1	TRBJ1-2	CASSPRDRVNGYTF	TGTGCCAGCAGCCCCCGGGACAGGGTCAATGGCTACACCTTC
TRBV6-6	NA	NA	TRBJ2-1	CASSYGTSTGEQFF	TGTGCCAGCAGTTATGGGACTTCCACAGGTGAGCAGTTCTTC
TRBV19	NA	NA	TRBJ1-5	CASKGRGSNQPQHF	TGTGCCAGTAAGGGGAGAGGGAGCAATCAGCCCCAGCATTTT
TRBV11-1	NA	NA	TRBJ2-2	CASSPTLAGELFF	TGTGCCAGCAGTCCGACCCTTGCCGGGGAGCTGTTTTTT
TRBV2	NA	NA	TRBJ1-1	CASIPDTNTEAFF	TGTGCCAGCATCCCGGACACGAACACTGAAGCTTTCTTT
TRBV7-2	NA	TRBD1	TRBJ1-2	CASSWMAGGRGYGYTF	TGTGCCAGCAGCTGGATGGCAGGGGGCAGGGGCTATGGCTACACCTTC
TRBV5-4	NA	TRBD2	TRBJ2-2	CASMSETSKFDTGELFF	TGTGCCAGCATGTCGGAGACTAGCAAATTCGACACCGGGGAGCTGTTTTTT
TRBV7-9	NA	NA	TRBJ1-1	CASSLATEAFF	TGTGCCAGCAGCTTAGCAACTGAAGCTTTCTTT
TRBV28	once	TRBD1	TRBJ1-2	CASSLTTGTGLYGYTF	TGTGCCAGCAGTCTGACGACAGGGACAGGGCTCTATGGCTACACCTTC
TRBV29-1	NA	TRBD2	TRBJ2-1	CSVEGLVSGSSYNEQFF	TGCAGCGTTGAAGGTTTAGTGAGCGGGAGCTCCTACAATGAGCAGTTCTTC
TRBV6-5	NA	NA	TRBJ2-5	CASIRQETQYF	TGTGCCAGCATCCGACAAGAGACCCAGTACTTC
TRBV30	NA	TRBD1	TRBJ1-5	CAWRKQGDQPQHF	TGTGCCTGGAGAAAACAGGGGGATCAGCCCCAGCATTTT
TRBV6-6	NA	TRBD1	TRBJ2-7	CASSRRGQGVSDEQYF	TGTGCCAGCAGTCGCCGGGGACAGGGGGTTTCAGACGAGCAGTACTTC
TRBV3-1/TRBV3-2	NA	NA	TRBJ2-1	CASSPLRDRGTNEQFF	TGTGCCAGCAGCCCCCTGCGCGACCGGGGGACCAATGAGCAGTTCTTC
TRBV11-3	NA	NA	TRBJ1-1	CASSQTGNTEAFF	TGTGCCAGCAGCCAAACAGGGAACACTGAAGCTTTCTTT
TRBV19	NA	NA	TRBJ1-1	CASSMGRATEAFF	TGTGCCAGTAGTATGGGGAGGGCCACTGAAGCTTTCTTT
TRBV4-1	NA	NA	TRBJ1-2	CASSQGTAGNNYGYTF	TGCGCCAGCAGCCAAGGTACGGCAGGGAACAACTATGGCTACACCTTC
TRBV4-3	NA	NA	TRBJ1-1	CASSQEAVNTEAFF	TGCGCCAGCAGCCAAGAAGCGGTAAACACTGAAGCTTTCTTT
TRBV6-5	NA	TRBD2	TRBJ2-7	CASSYRTSSVYEQYF	TGTGCCAGCAGTTACCGGACTAGCTCCGTTTACGAGCAGTACTTC
TRBV28	NA	NA	TRBJ1-2	CASSIGPLYGYTF	TGTGCCAGCAGTATCGGTCCCCTCTATGGCTACACCTTC
TRBV28	NA	NA	TRBJ1-4	CASSLPWTNEKLFF	TGTGCCAGCAGTTTACCCTGGACTAATGAAAAACTGTTTTTT
TRBV13	NA	NA	TRBJ1-2	CASSLGRGGYTF	TGTGCCAGCAGCTTAGGCCGGGGTGGCTACACCTTC
TRBV27	NA	TRBD1	TRBJ2-1	CASRQGANAAEQFF	TGTGCCAGCAGGCAGGGGGCCAATGCTGCCGAGCAGTTCTTC
TRBV7-9	NA	NA	TRBJ1-2	CASSTYSGANYGYTF	TGTGCCAGCAGCACCTATTCGGGGGCTAACTATGGCTACACCTTC
TRBV9	once	NA	TRBJ1-2	CASSVGDYGYTF	TGTGCCAGCAGCGTAGGGGACTATGGCTACACCTTC
TRBV28	once	NA	TRBJ1-4	CASSFGRAKSEKLFF	TGTGCCAGCAGTTTTGGCAGGGCGAAAAGCGAAAAACTGTTTTTT
TRBV21-1	once	NA	TRBJ2-3	CASSQGQGSTDTQYF	TGTGCCAGCAGCCAGGGACAGGGGAGCACAGATACGCAGTATTTT
TRBV9	NA	NA	TRBJ2-2	CASSVGLLATGELFF	TGTGCCAGCAGCGTAGGGCTGCTAGCAACCGGGGAGCTGTTTTTT
TRBV10-3	NA	TRBD1	TRBJ1-4	CAISEGTGDNEKLFF	TGTGCCATCAGTGAGGGGACAGGAGATAATGAAAAACTGTTTTTT
TRBV4-2	NA	TRBD1	TRBJ1-4	CASSPGQGKEKLFF	TGTGCCAGCAGCCCCGGACAGGGAAAGGAAAAACTGTTTTTT
TRBV28	NA	NA	TRBJ2-2	CASGGFADTGELFF	TGTGCCAGTGGGGGTTTCGCGGACACCGGGGAGCTGTTTTTT
TRBV24-1	once	NA	TRBJ2-2	CATSRGSNTGELFF	TGTGCCACCAGTCGTGGGTCCAACACCGGGGAGCTGTTTTTT